The 8 T cell receptor beta chains below all came from one sample that was sequenced in a study of T cells in Graves' hyperthyroidism and ophthalmopathy. TCR beta CDR3 sequences were amplified from RNA transcripts. The TCR CDR3 first-round RT-PCR relied on the HTBI primer set. A single record per CDR3 protein comes from TCRdb applying MiXCR to the multiplex PCR reads. The data show about 260,000 distinct CDR3 sequences, less than 30% seen once. The sequencing sample was made of blood. The receptors derive from a man in his forties or fifties with Graves' hyperthyroidism that later progressed to Graves' ophthalmopathy.

The sample holds many counts of this clonotype. The V call is TRBV6-1, the J call TRBJ2-7, with 9 bases that match TRBD1. The CDR3 loop spans 15 amino acids. Germline CDR1 MNHNS, CDR2 SASEGT. The ends lost 4 bases at V and 1 base at J; junction bases unmatched: 5. The CDR3 DNA is TGTGCCAGCAGTGGACCGGGACAGGGATCCTACGAGCAGTACTTC. It encodes CASSGPGQGSYEQYF.

CDR3 bases: TGTGCCACCCGACAGGGAGGTGACAAAAACATTCAGTACTTC. Residues: CATRQGGDKNIQYF. This rearrangement joins TRBV28 to TRBJ2-4, with D perhaps TRBD1 (7 bases). The V and J ends lost 10 bases and 3 bases respectively, with 16 bases between them. The CDR3 runs 14 residues. Germline lookup yields CDR1 MDHEN and CDR2 SYDVKM.

This clonotype was seen repeatedly, ten times or more. The V and J genes are TRBV11-3 and TRBJ2-4, with 10 bases lining up with TRBD2. This CDR3 is 17 amino acids long. CDR1 SGHNT and CDR2 YENEEA come from the germline V gene. After removal of 2 bases from V and 0 bases from J, the junction contained 4 bases not matched to a gene. The CDR3 bases are TGTGCCAGCAGCTTAAACCCTAGCGGGAGAGCCAAAAACATTCAGTACTTC. Translating it yields CASSLNPSGRAKNIQYF.

V usage is TRBV6-2 or TRBV6-3 and J usage is TRBJ2-5; 9 bases are shared with TRBD2. CDR3 length equals 15 residues. Germline V gene sequence: CDR1 MNHEY, CDR2 SVGEGT. The trim removed 5 bases at V and 4 bases at J, leaving 8 bases unmatched. CDR3 residues: CASSTYSGGGETQYF. The CDR3 DNA is TGTGCCAGCAGTACCTATAGCGGGGGCGGAGAGACCCAGTACTTC.

This clonotype was observed at least ten times. This chain's CDR3 is CATSRHDRGYNEQFF. In DNA, the CDR3 is TGTGCCACCAGCAGACATGACAGGGGCTACAATGAGCAGTTCTTC. The chain couples TRBV15 to TRBJ2-1; TRBD1 agrees at 8 bases. Germline V gives CDR1 LNHNV, CDR2 YYDKDF (reference sequence). The V and J ends lost 2 bases and 3 bases, in that order; junction bases with no gene match: 3. The CDR3 totals 15 residues.

This clonotype was counted ten times or more. The chain links TRBV5-1 to TRBJ2-7; the D gene is possibly TRBD1 (5 bases). The V end lost 4 bases, the J end lost 4 bases, and 15 bases lay between the germline ends. Germline V gene sequence: CDR1 SGHRS, CDR2 YFSETQ. CDR3 length: 14 amino acids. CDR3 DNA sequence: TGCGCCAGCAGCACCACACAGGCAACTTACGAGCAGTACTTC. Its protein is CASSTTQATYEQYF. The full variable domain, in which reference TRBV5-1 and TRBJ2-7 provide the parts outside the CDR3, is KAGVTQTPRYLIKTRGQQVTLSCSPISGHRSVSWYQQTPGQGLQFLFEYFSETQRNKGNFPGRFSGRQFSNSRSEMNVSTLELGDSALYLCASSTTQATYEQYFGPGTRLTVT.

This clonotype was counted a single time. The V gene is TRBV5-1, the J gene TRBJ2-5; TRBD1 might be the D (5 bases). From germline, CDR1 is SGHRS and CDR2 YFSETQ. This CDR3 has 14 amino acids. Trimming removed 1 base at V and 4 bases at J, with 11 bases between. The CDR3 sequence: CASSLPRELETQYF. CDR3 in DNA: TGCGCCAGCAGCTTGCCCAGGGAACTAGAGACCCAGTACTTC.

The V and J genes are TRBV7-8 and TRBJ2-5; 10 nucleotides agree with TRBD1. Germline V gene sequence: CDR1 SGHVS, CDR2 FQNEAQ. After removal of 5 bases from V and 0 bases from J, the junction contained 6 bases not matched to a gene. The CDR3 has 16 residues. CDR3 sequence: CASSPWDRGYQETQYF. The DNA of the CDR3 is TGTGCCAGCAGCCCTTGGGACAGGGGCTACCAAGAGACCCAGTACTTC.